The entry that follows covers one TCR beta chain sequence. Its recognized antigen is unknown. No per-base quality is available; no much larger clone lies one base away. The sample is drawn from a study of OX40 agonist ivuxolimab in advanced cancers. In terms of the full investigation: The costimulatory receptor OX40 (CD134) was targeted by ivuxolimab, a fully human IgG2 agonistic monoclonal antibody. Intravenous ivuxolimab was administered to patients every 2 weeks at six dose levels: 0.01, 0.1, 0.3, 1.5, 3 and 10 mg/kg. Of the approximately 53 patients in dose escalation, about 20 had hepatocellular carcinoma, about 15 had melanoma, 9 had renal cell carcinoma and 9 had head and neck cancer. A male proportion of about 79% and a mean age of about 60 years, ranging from roughly 23 to 90, were recorded for the dose-escalation cohort. Prior anti-PD-1, anti-PD-L1 or anti-CTLA-4 therapy was permitted, and checkpoint inhibitors had been received by about 44% of dose-escalation patients. Partial responses occurred in three dose-escalation patients, of whom one had hepatocellular carcinoma and two had cutaneous melanoma. Peripheral TCRbeta sequencing was intended to test whether TCR sequence diversity was altered and clonal T-cell expansion was caused by ivuxolimab. The monotherapy dose-escalation portion (N of about 50 patients) of the phase I ivuxolimab trial is reported in the paper. Findings and caveats that apply to the study as a whole: Low levels of normalized T-cell clonal expansion were also seen in some nonresponding patients. Antigen specificity was not determined for the clonally expanded peripheral T cells. After ivuxolimab, expanded clones were on average more numerous among CD8+ T cells than among CD4+ T cells. Clonal expansion of both CD4+ and CD8+ blood T cells was observed from baseline to week 6 at doses 0.1 to 3.0 mg/kg. In the 0.1-3.0 mg/kg groups, partial responders were among the patients with the lowest normalized peripheral clonal expansion, particularly in CD8+ T cells.

The trial excluded patients who had a history of autoimmune disease or were on systemic immunosuppression. Peripheral blood for TCR sequencing was collected from all dose cohorts at baseline, on cycle 4 day 1, and on cycle 7 day 1. Samples came from an open-label, multicenter, first-in-human phase I dose-escalation trial of ivuxolimab. Adults with locally advanced or metastatic melanoma, renal cell, hepatocellular, or head and neck squamous cell carcinoma were enrolled in the trial. Before TCR sequencing, CD4+ and CD8+ T cells were separately sorted from peripheral blood. To sequence the TCRbeta CDR3 region, genomic DNA was isolated from the sorted cells. TCRbeta CDR3 regions were sequenced using the immunoSEQ Assay. As stored in TCRdb, this immuneACCESS dataset retains in-frame rearrangements with V and J assigned. A fraction of the clones does not appear; measured against another copy, unresolved V genes explain less than half of the discrepancy, and the remainder lacks a known reason. Recorded for this sample are some 130,000 clones; over 75% of them occurred a single time. Approximately 1% of the sample is taken by the ten largest.

The germline V gene specifies SQVTM as CDR1 and ANQGSEA as CDR2. For this chain, trimming is 6 bases at the V end and 4 bases at the J end, and the number of junction bases without a gene match is 4. CDR3 length: 12 amino acids, cysteine to phenylalanine. Kept here is only the CDR3 DNA, which spans 36 bases and is read in frame from base 1. This specimen was CD4+ or CD8+ T cells sorted from blood, taken in a trial of the OX40 agonist ivuxolimab. The chain is assembled from TRBV29-1 and TRBJ2-7, with 9 bases in between that match TRBD1. This clonotype originated in an adult with an advanced solid tumor such as melanoma, head and neck, liver or kidney cancer. The sequenced DNA: TGCAGCGTCCCGGGACAGGGTTACGAGCAGTACTTC. Its coded protein is CSVPGQGYEQYF.